Detailed here is one TCR beta chain. The data derive from a study of blood T cell repertoires in COVID-19. Study-level information: The United States, Italy and Spain provided the acute and convalescent COVID-19 samples.

The authors' processing: Reference gene primers were amplified, and this amplification served to estimate nucleated cell counts. Sequencing was performed with immunoSEQ multiplex PCR; in TCRdb, only in-frame clones are kept and a portion is missing. The V and J calls and clone size were taken over from that table, and D and trimming were inferred from the DNA. The sample carries 150,000 or so clones, 85% to 90% recorded once. The CDR3 length is 11 residues. V lost 8 bases to trimming and J lost 8 bases, with 10 bases between them. The V gene's germline CDR1 is MNHEY and CDR2 SVGAGI. The Seattle patients joined while their infection was active and were tracked longitudinally afterward.

The clonotype comes from a man younger than 35 with COVID-19, enrolled during active disease. The sample comprised peripheral blood. The chain uses TRBV6-5 and TRBJ2-4; D is uncertain. In nucleotides, the CDR3 is TGTGCCAGCGCCACAGTGGACATTCAGTACTTC. Translation: CASATVDIQYF.